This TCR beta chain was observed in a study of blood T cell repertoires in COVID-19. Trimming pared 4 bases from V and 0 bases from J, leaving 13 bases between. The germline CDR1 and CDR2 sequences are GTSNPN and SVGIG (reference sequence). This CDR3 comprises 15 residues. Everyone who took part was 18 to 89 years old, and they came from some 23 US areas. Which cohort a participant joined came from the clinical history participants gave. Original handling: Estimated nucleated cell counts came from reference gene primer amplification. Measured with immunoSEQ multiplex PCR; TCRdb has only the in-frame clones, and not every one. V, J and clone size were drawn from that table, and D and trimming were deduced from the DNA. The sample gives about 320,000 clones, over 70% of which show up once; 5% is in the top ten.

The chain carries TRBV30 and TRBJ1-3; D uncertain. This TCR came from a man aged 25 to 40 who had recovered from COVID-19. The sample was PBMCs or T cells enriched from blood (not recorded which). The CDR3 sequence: CAWNVGSSSGNTIYF. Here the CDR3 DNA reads TGTGCCTGGAATGTAGGGAGCTCCTCTGGAAACACCATATATTTT.